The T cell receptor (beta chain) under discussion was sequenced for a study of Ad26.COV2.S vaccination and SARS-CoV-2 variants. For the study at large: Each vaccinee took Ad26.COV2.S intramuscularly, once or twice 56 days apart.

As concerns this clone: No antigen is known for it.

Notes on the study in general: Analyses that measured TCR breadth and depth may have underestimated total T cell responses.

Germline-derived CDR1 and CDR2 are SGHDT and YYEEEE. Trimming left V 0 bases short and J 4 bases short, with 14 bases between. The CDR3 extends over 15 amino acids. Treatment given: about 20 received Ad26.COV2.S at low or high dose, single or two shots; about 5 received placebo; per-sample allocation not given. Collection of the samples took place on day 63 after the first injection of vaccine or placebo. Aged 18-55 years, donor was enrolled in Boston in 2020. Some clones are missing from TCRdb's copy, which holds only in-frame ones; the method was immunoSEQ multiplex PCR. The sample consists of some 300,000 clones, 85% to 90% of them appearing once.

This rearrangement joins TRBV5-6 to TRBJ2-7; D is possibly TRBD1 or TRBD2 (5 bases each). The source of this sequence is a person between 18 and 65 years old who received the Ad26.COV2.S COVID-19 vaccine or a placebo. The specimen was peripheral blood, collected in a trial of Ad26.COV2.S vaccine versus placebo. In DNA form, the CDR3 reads TGTGCCAGCAGCTTGGTAGGGACGGGATTTTACGAGCAGTACTTC. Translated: CASSLVGTGFYEQYF.